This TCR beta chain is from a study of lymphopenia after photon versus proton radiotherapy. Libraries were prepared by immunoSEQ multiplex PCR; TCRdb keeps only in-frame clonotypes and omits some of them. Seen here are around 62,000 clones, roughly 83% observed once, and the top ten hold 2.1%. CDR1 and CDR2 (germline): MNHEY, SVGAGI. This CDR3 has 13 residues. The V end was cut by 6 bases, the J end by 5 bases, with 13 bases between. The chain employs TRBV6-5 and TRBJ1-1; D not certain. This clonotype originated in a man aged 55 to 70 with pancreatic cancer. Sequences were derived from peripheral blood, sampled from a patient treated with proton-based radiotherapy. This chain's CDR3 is CASRKPGLTEAFF. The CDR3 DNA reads TGTGCCAGCAGGAAACCGGGCCTTACTGAAGCTTTCTTT.